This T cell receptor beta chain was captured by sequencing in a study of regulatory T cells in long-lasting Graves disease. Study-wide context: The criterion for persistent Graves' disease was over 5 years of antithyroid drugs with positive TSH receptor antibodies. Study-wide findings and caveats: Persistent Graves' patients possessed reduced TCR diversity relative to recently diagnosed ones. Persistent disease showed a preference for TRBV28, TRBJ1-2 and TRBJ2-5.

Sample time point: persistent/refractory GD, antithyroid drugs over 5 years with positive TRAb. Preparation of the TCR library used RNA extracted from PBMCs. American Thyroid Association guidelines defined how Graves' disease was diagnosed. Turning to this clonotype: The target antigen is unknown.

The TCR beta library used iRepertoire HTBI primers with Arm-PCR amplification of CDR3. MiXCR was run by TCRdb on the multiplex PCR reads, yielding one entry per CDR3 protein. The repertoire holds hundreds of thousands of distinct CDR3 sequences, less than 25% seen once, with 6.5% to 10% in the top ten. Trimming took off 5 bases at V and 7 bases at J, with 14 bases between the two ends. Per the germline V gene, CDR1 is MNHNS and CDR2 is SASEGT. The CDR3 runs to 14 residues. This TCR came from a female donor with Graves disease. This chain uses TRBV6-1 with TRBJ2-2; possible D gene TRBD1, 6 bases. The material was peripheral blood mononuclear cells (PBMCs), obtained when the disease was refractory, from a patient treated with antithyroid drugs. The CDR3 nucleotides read TGTGCCAGCAGTATCGGACAGAATAACGGGGAGCTGTTTTTT. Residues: CASSIGQNNGELFF.